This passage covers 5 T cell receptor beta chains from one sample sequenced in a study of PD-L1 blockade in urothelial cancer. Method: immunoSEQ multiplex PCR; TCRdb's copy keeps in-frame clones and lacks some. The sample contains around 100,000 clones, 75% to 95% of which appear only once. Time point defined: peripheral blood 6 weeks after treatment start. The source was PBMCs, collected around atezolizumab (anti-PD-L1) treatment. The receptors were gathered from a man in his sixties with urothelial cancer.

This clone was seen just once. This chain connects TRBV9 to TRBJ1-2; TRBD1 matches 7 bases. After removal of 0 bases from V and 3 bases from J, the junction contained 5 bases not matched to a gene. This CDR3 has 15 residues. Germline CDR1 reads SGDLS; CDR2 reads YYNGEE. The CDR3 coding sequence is TGTGCCAGCAGCGTAGCCCCCGGGACAGACTATGGCTACACCTTC. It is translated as CASSVAPGTDYGYTF.

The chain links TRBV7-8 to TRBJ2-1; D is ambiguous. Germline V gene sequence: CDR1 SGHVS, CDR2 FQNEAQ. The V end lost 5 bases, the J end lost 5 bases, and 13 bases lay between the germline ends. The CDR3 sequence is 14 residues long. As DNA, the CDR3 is TGTGCCAGCAGCCCCGAATGGGCCGACAATGAGCAGTTCTTC. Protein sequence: CASSPEWADNEQFF.

CDR3 sequence: CATSVEASGGLGELFF. The CDR3 DNA reads TGTGCCACCAGCGTTGAGGCTAGCGGGGGGCTCGGGGAGCTGTTTTTT. The V and J genes are TRBV15 and TRBJ2-2, with 11 bases lining up with TRBD2. Germline-derived CDR1 and CDR2 are LNHNV and YYDKDF (reference sequence). This CDR3 is built from 16 residues. The J segment lost 7 bases and the V segment lost 5 bases, leaving 9 bases of the junction unmatched.

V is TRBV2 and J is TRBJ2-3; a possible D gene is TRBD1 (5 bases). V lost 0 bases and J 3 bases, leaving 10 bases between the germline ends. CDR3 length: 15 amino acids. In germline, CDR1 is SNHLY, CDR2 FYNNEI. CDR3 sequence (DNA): TGTGCCAGCAGTGAAGCGCAGGGTTTGACAGATACGCAGTATTTT. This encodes CASSEAQGLTDTQYF. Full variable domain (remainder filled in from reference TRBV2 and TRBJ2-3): EPEVTQTPSHQVTQMGQEVILRCVPISNHLYFYWYRQILGQKVEFLVSFYNNEISEKSEIFDDQFSVERPDGSNFTLKIRSTKLEDSAMYFCASSEAQGLTDTQYFGPGTRLTVL.

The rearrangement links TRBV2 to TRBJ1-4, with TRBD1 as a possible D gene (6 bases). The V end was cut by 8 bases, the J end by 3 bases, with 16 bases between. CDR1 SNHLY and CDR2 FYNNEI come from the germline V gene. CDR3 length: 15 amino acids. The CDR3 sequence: CASRPSGGPNEKLFF. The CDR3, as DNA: TGTGCCAGCCGCCCGTCGGGGGGCCCTAATGAAAAACTGTTTTTT. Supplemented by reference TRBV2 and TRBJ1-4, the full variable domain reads EPEVTQTPSHQVTQMGQEVILRCVPISNHLYFYWYRQILGQKVEFLVSFYNNEISEKSEIFDDQFSVERPDGSNFTLKIRSTKLEDSAMYFCASRPSGGPNEKLFFGSGTQLSVL.